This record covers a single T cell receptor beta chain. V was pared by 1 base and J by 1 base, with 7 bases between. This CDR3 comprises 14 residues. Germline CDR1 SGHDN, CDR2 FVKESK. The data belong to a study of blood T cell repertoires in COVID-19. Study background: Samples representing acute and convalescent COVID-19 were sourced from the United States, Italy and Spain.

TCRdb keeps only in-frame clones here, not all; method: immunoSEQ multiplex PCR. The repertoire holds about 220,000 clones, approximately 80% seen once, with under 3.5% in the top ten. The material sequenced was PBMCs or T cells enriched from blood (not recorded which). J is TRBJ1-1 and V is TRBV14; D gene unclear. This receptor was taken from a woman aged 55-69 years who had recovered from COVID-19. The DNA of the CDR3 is TGTGCCAGCAGCCAAGTTTCCAAGAACACTGAAGCTTTCTTT. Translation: CASSQVSKNTEAFF.